Presented here are 19 T cell receptor beta chains from one specimen sequenced in a study of blood T cell repertoires in COVID-19. Repertoires were generated with immunoSEQ multiplex PCR, while TCRdb's copy carries only in-frame clones and drops some. The sample has under 200,000 clones, approximately 79% seen once. Sequenced input: peripheral blood. The source is a man in his 60s with active or convalescent COVID-19.

V is TRBV6-5 and J is TRBJ1-1; a possible D gene is TRBD1 (5 bases). Germline values: CDR1 MNHEY, CDR2 SVGAGI. Trimming pared 5 bases from V and 5 bases from J, leaving 15 bases between. The CDR3 is 14 amino acids. The CDR3 nucleotides read TGTGCCAGCAGTCGACCGGGACTGGAAACTGAAGCTTTCTTT. Translated: CASSRPGLETEAFF.

The J gene is TRBJ2-3, the V gene TRBV9, with 10 bases fitting TRBD1. This CDR3 region has 18 residues. J lost 4 bases, V lost 1 base, and 12 bases had no gene match. CDR1 and CDR2 (germline): SGDLS, YYNGEE. The CDR3 DNA follows: TGTGCCAGCAGCGTAAGCCCTCCGGGACAGGGGAGTGCAGATACGCAGTATTTT. Amino acid sequence: CASSVSPPGQGSADTQYF.

The chain has TRBV24-1 and TRBJ2-1, with TRBD2 identical over 7 bases. This CDR3 contains 16 residues. CDR1 is KGHDR, CDR2 SFDVKD, per germline. V gave up 5 bases and J gave up 3 bases; unmatched junction bases: 9. CDR3 sequence (DNA): TGTGCCACCAGTGGGACTCAGACTAGCTACTACAATGAGCAGTTCTTC. Translation gives CATSGTQTSYYNEQFF.

The gene calls are TRBV6-5 and TRBJ2-7; 8 bases agree with TRBD2. V was pared by 0 bases and J by 3 bases, with 7 bases of the junction left unmatched. The CDR3 is 16 amino acids. The germline V gene has CDR1 MNHEY and CDR2 SVGAGI. The CDR3 here is CASSYSTGTRVYEQYF. In DNA, the CDR3 is TGTGCCAGCAGTTACTCGACCGGGACTAGGGTCTACGAGCAGTACTTC.

The rearrangement uses TRBV21-1 and TRBJ2-5; the DNA was not used to check the table's D call, TRBD2. TRBV21-1 is described as a pseudogene. The CDR3 spans 20 residues. The CDR3 nucleotides are TGTGCCAGCAGCTCCTATAAGCGGATAGCGGGAGGCCCCAGGGGTGAGACCCAGTACTTC. Translated: CASSSYKRIAGGPRGETQYF.

V is TRBV11-2 and J is TRBJ2-5; D is possibly TRBD2 (7 bases). V gave up 3 bases and J gave up 5 bases, with 25 bases separating them. Looked up from germline, CDR1 is SGHAT and CDR2 is FQNNGV. CDR3 length: 18 amino acids. The CDR3 DNA follows: TGTGCCAGCAGCTTTAGGGGGGGAGGCCCCGGACGTGTTGAGACCCAGTACTTC. It codes for CASSFRGGGPGRVETQYF.

The chain has TRBV28 and TRBJ2-1; D perhaps matches TRBD2 (5 bases). The CDR3 spans 14 residues. Germline CDR1 and CDR2: MDHEN and SYDVKM. The ends were cut back, 2 bases at V and 9 bases at J, with 14 bases in the middle. The CDR3 loop reads CASSLRTEVGEQFF. DNA of the CDR3: TGTGCCAGCAGTTTAAGGACGGAGGTGGGTGAGCAGTTCTTC.

The chain links TRBV28 to TRBJ1-2, with D possibly TRBD1 on 5 matching bases. Germline V gene lookup returns CDR1 MDHEN and CDR2 SYDVKM. Trimming removed 7 bases from V and 7 bases from J, with 19 bases in between. This CDR3 has 14 residues. CDR3 DNA sequence: TGTGCCAGCACCATGCTCGGGGCGCGGGGTGGCTACACCTTC. As protein: CASTMLGARGGYTF.

This clone has more than one count but fewer than ten. The chain uses TRBV28 and TRBJ1-2; 8 bases are shared with TRBD1. V was clipped by 5 bases and J by 1 base; unmatched bases: 9. The germline V gene encodes CDR1 MDHEN and CDR2 SYDVKM. The CDR3 loop spans 16 amino acids. CDR3 nucleotide sequence: TGTGCCAGCAGTCTAACGGGACAGGTATTTAACTATGGCTACACCTTC. Translating it yields CASSLTGQVFNYGYTF.

V is TRBV2 and J is TRBJ2-7; unclear D gene. Germline V lookup: CDR1 SNHLY, CDR2 FYNNEI. CDR3 length: 13 amino acids. With 2 bases removed from V and 2 bases from J, the gap between germline ends came to 7 bases. CDR3 bases: TGTGCCAGCAGTGAATATGGCCCCTACGAGCAGTACTTC. It encodes CASSEYGPYEQYF.

The V call is TRBV19, the J call TRBJ2-7; no definite D call. The CDR3 totals 13 residues. The ends were cut back, 5 bases at V and 6 bases at J, with 14 bases in the middle. Germline CDR1 and CDR2: LNHDA and SQIVND (reference sequence). In DNA, the CDR3 is TGTGCCAGTAGTCCCCATCCGTCGGGCGAGCAGTACTTC. Protein: CASSPHPSGEQYF.

The chain's CDR3 is CASSLLAGGYTGELFF. As DNA, the CDR3 is TGTGCCAGCAGTTTATTAGCGGGAGGGTACACCGGGGAGCTGTTTTTT. V gene TRBV28 combines with J gene TRBJ2-2; TRBD2 matches 11 bases. J gave up 3 bases and V 1 base, and 1 base lay outside the gene matches. Germline CDR1 reads MDHEN; CDR2 reads SYDVKM. The CDR3 contains 16 residues.

The chain recombines TRBV30 with TRBJ2-7; no reliable D call. The CDR3 extends over 11 amino acids. V shed 0 bases and J shed 5 bases, with 5 bases lying between them. The germline gives CDR1 GTSNPN, CDR2 SVGIG (reference sequence). For the CDR3, the DNA is TGTGCCTGGAGTGTGCGGAACGAGCAGTACTTC. Protein sequence: CAWSVRNEQYF. Looking up the rest from reference TRBV30 and TRBJ2-7 gives the full variable domain: SQTIHQWPATLVQPVGSPLSLECTVEGTSNPNLYWYRQAAGRGLQLLFYSVGIGQISSEVPQNLSASRPQDRQFILSSKKLLLSDSGFYLCAWSVRNEQYFGPGTRLTVT.

The rearrangement joins TRBV27 to TRBJ1-1; D is perhaps TRBD1 (5 bases). The V gene lost 7 bases and the J gene lost 1 base, with 19 bases spanning the gap. CDR3 length: 16 residues. The germline V gene encodes CDR1 MNHEY and CDR2 SMNVEV (reference sequence). CDR3 loop: CASTSVRGGGNTEAFF. DNA of the CDR3: TGTGCCAGCACCTCCGTACGGGGCGGGGGGAACACTGAAGCTTTCTTT.

This sequence joins TRBV7-2 and TRBJ1-4; D call uncertain. V lost 5 bases, J lost 7 bases, and 14 bases lay in between. The CDR3 is 14 residues long. Per germline, CDR1 SGHTA and CDR2 FQGNSA. CDR3 protein: CASSPGRPVEKLFF. CDR3 DNA: TGTGCCAGCAGCCCCGGCAGGCCGGTTGAAAAACTGTTTTTT.

This chain uses TRBV11-2 with TRBJ1-4; D might be TRBD1 (5 bases). Germline loops: CDR1 SGHAT, CDR2 FQNNGV. V dropped 5 bases and J dropped 5 bases, with 15 bases sitting between them. CDR3 length: 15 amino acids. The CDR3 DNA sequence: TGTGCCAGCAGCATTTCCCCGGGGGGAAATGAAAAACTGTTTTTT. Encoded protein: CASSISPGGNEKLFF.

The chain has TRBV19 and TRBJ2-5; D perhaps matches TRBD2 (5 bases). Germline CDR1 LNHDA, CDR2 SQIVND (reference sequence). The CDR3 sequence is 12 residues long. The V end lost 2 bases, the J end lost 5 bases, and 6 bases lay between the germline ends. CDR3 region: CASSISGETQYF. The DNA of the CDR3 is TGTGCCAGTAGTATATCGGGGGAGACCCAGTACTTC. The variable domain in full, completed from reference TRBV19 and TRBJ2-5, reads DGGITQSPKYLFRKEGQNVTLSCEQNLNHDAMYWYRQDPGQGLRLIYYSQIVNDFQKGDIAEGYSVSREKKESFPLTVTSAQKNPTAFYLCASSISGETQYFGPGTRLLVL.

This rearrangement joins TRBV28 to TRBJ1-1; 8 positions match TRBD1. The trim removed 6 bases at V and 4 bases at J, leaving 13 bases unmatched. Germline-derived CDR1 and CDR2 are MDHEN and SYDVKM. This CDR3 region has 16 residues. CDR3 nucleotide sequence: TGTGCCAGCAGCCCCCCAGCCGGACAGGGAGCCACTGAAGCTTTCTTT. This sequence encodes CASSPPAGQGATEAFF. Full variable domain (rest looked up from reference TRBV28 and TRBJ1-1): DVKVTQSSRYLVKRTGEKVFLECVQDMDHENMFWYRQDPGLGLRLIYFSYDVKMKEKGDIPEGYSVSREKKERFSLILESASTNQTSMYLCASSPPAGQGATEAFFGQGTRLTVV.

This chain connects TRBV6-5 to TRBJ2-3; the match to TRBD2 covers 8 bases. V was clipped by 5 bases and J by 5 bases; unmatched bases: 9. This CDR3 comprises 15 residues. The germline V gene encodes CDR1 MNHEY and CDR2 SVGAGI. CDR3 sequence (DNA): TGTGCCAGCAGTACCCGGGGGGGAGGAAAAGATACGCAGTATTTT. It yields the protein CASSTRGGGKDTQYF.